This T cell receptor (beta chain) was documented in a study of blood T cell repertoires in COVID-19. Background on the study: There were acute and convalescent COVID-19 samples, and they came from the United States, Italy and Spain. From T cells, B-cell-depleted T cells, or PBMCs came the material, which was cDNA or gDNA.

Germline CDR1 is GTSNPN and CDR2 is SVGIG (reference sequence). The CDR3 is 13 residues long. With 6 bases removed from V and 0 bases from J, the gap between germline ends came to 9 bases. As handled by the study authors: Amplification from reference gene primers served as the basis for estimated nucleated cell counts. Here immunoSEQ multiplex PCR was the method, and the copy in TCRdb shows in-frame clones only, minus some. From that table come the V and J calls and clone size; the DNA was used to work out D and trimming. The sample lists roughly 250,000 clones, 80% to 90% occurring once. The chain combines TRBV30 with TRBJ1-3; the D gene is possibly TRBD1 (5 bases). This receptor was obtained from a man aged 25-45 years with acute or convalescent COVID-19. Sequencing was performed on peripheral blood. The CDR3 nucleotides are TGTGCCTGTACCCAGGGCTCTGGAAACACCATATATTTT. Amino acid sequence: CACTQGSGNTIYF.